Presented here are 32 T cell receptor beta chains from one specimen sequenced in a study of early T cells in non-severe SARS-CoV-2 infection. From the 5' RACE reads, TCRdb called clonotypes with MiXCR, one entry per CDR3 protein. Among about 48,000 distinct CDR3 sequences listed, over 5% were seen once. The sample was whole blood, taken at baseline. All receptors come from an adult who was a healthcare worker with PCR-confirmed SARS-CoV-2 infection or an uninfected control (not recorded which).

This clonotype was picked up many times. This sequence joins TRBV6-6 and TRBJ2-1; D gene uncertain. Trimming took 2 bases from V and 4 from J, leaving 6 bases between them. CDR3 length: 13 amino acids. Germline CDR1 is MNHNY and CDR2 is SVGAGI (reference sequence). CDR3 DNA sequence: TGTGCCAGCAGTTACAGACTGTACAATGAGCAGTTCTTC. This sequence encodes CASSYRLYNEQFF.

This clonotype was counted at least ten times. The chain uses TRBV28 and TRBJ1-1; possibly TRBD1 for D (6 bases). Trimming shortened V by 2 bases and J by 4 bases, and 17 bases separated the two germline ends. Germline V gives CDR1 MDHEN, CDR2 SYDVKM. The CDR3 is 16 residues long. This chain's CDR3 is CASSLGLQGVGTEAFF. The DNA of the CDR3 is TGTGCCAGCAGTTTAGGACTACAGGGTGTCGGCACTGAAGCTTTCTTT.

This clonotype appeared many times. The V gene is TRBV5-1, the J gene TRBJ1-1, with D hard to call. The CDR3 consists of 15 residues. V was clipped by 2 bases and J by 4 bases, with 15 bases between them. Looked up from germline, CDR1 is SGHRS and CDR2 is YFSETQ. The CDR3 nucleotides read TGCGCCAGCAGCTTAGACTTGGGAGGCCTCACTGAAGCTTTCTTT. Its translation: CASSLDLGGLTEAFF.

This clonotype was recorded many times. V is TRBV11-2 and J is TRBJ2-3; maybe TRBD2 (7 bases). CDR3 length: 16 amino acids. The V gene's germline CDR1 is SGHAT and CDR2 FQNNGV. Trimming took 1 base from V and 0 from J, leaving 11 bases between them. The CDR3 protein is CASSLAGGLSTDTQYF. The CDR3 nucleotides are TGTGCCAGCAGCTTAGCCGGGGGGCTCAGCACAGATACGCAGTATTTT.

This clonotype was seen repeatedly, ten times or more. In nucleotides, the CDR3 is TGCAGTGCTAGAGCCCCTTTGACCGGGGAGCTGTTTTTT. Amino acid sequence: CSARAPLTGELFF. This chain links TRBV20-1 with TRBJ2-2; D call uncertain. Germline CDR1 is DFQATT and CDR2 is SNEGSKA (reference sequence). The CDR3 contains 13 residues. Trimming took off 1 base at V and 5 bases at J, with 8 bases between the two ends.

In its sample, this clonotype was seen many times. This chain joins TRBV12-3 or TRBV12-4 and TRBJ2-6, with unresolved D. There are 14 residues in the CDR3. Trimming shortened V by 4 bases and J by 0 bases, and 4 bases separated the two germline ends. The CDR3 sequence is CASSSISGANVLTF. The DNA of the CDR3 is TGTGCCAGCAGTTCGATCTCTGGGGCCAACGTCCTGACTTTC.

At least ten counts were recorded for this clonotype. The V and J genes are TRBV19 and TRBJ2-2, with TRBD2 matching 10 bases. Germline lookup yields CDR1 LNHDA and CDR2 SQIVND (reference sequence). Losses at the gene ends were 6 bases for V and 4 bases for J; bases not matched to a gene: 11. CDR3 size: 17 residues. CDR3 sequence reads: CASRQPLAGASTGELFF. In DNA form, the CDR3 reads TGTGCCAGTAGACAGCCCCTAGCGGGAGCAAGCACCGGGGAGCTGTTTTTT. Full variable domain (outside the CDR3, taken from reference TRBV19 and TRBJ2-2): DGGITQSPKYLFRKEGQNVTLSCEQNLNHDAMYWYRQDPGQGLRLIYYSQIVNDFQKGDIAEGYSVSREKKESFPLTVTSAQKNPTAFYLCASRQPLAGASTGELFFGEGSRLTVL.

The rearrangement links TRBV28 to TRBJ2-7; 7 bases fit TRBD2. V lost 2 bases and J lost 2; bases outside the gene matches: 6. The CDR3 is 15 amino acids. Germline assignment: CDR1 MDHEN and CDR2 SYDVKM. The CDR3 sequence is CASSLRASGTYEQYF. CDR3 nucleotide sequence: TGTGCCAGCAGTTTACGGGCTAGCGGAACCTACGAGCAGTACTTC.

This clonotype was seen repeatedly, ten times or more. The J gene is TRBJ2-2, the V gene TRBV2, with a possible D match to TRBD1 (6 bases). Germline V gene sequence: CDR1 SNHLY, CDR2 FYNNEI. The CDR3 spans 13 residues. V was shortened by 5 bases and J by 5 bases, with 9 bases between the two germline ends. The CDR3: CASSKQGTGELFF. CDR3 nucleotide sequence: TGTGCCAGCAGTAAACAGGGTACCGGGGAGCTGTTTTTT.

This clonotype has ten or more counts. V gene TRBV7-3 combines with J gene TRBJ2-2; possibly TRBD2 for D (5 bases). The CDR3 extends over 12 amino acids. The V gene's germline CDR1 is SGHTA and CDR2 FQGTGA. The V and J ends lost 4 bases and 8 bases respectively, with 8 bases between them. The CDR3 nucleotides read TGTGCCAGCAGCTCCCCGGGAGGGGAGCTGTTTTTT. Amino acids: CASSSPGGELFF.

In its sample, this clonotype is medium-sized. The V call is TRBV29-1, the J call TRBJ2-7; 9 bases fit TRBD1. Germline V gene lookup returns CDR1 SQVTM and CDR2 ANQGSEA. V lost 0 bases, J lost 7 bases, and 4 bases stayed unmatched. The CDR3 consists of 13 residues. Here the CDR3 reads CSVEETGGQEQYF. CDR3 DNA: TGCAGCGTTGAAGAAACAGGGGGCCAAGAGCAGTACTTC.

This clonotype occurred many times. The chain couples TRBV11-2 to TRBJ2-1, with D perhaps TRBD1 (6 bases). Per germline, CDR1 SGHAT and CDR2 FQNNGV. Trimming cost V 8 bases and J 3 bases, with 17 bases left between them. CDR3 length equals 15 residues. Here the CDR3 DNA reads TGTGCCAGCCTCAGAACAGGGAGTTTCTACAATGAGCAGTTCTTC. This gives the protein CASLRTGSFYNEQFF.

This clonotype has a count of ten or more. The V and J genes are TRBV13 and TRBJ2-5; TRBD1 agrees at 9 bases. CDR1 and CDR2 from the germline V gene are PRHDT and FYEKMQ (reference sequence). V lost 0 bases and J lost 2; bases outside the gene matches: 1. This CDR3 has 15 amino acids. The CDR3 sequence: CASSLGQGAQETQYF. CDR3 DNA: TGTGCCAGCAGCTTAGGACAGGGGGCTCAAGAGACCCAGTACTTC.

This clonotype was seen ten or more times. The J gene is TRBJ1-5, the V gene TRBV15, with 11 bases aligning to TRBD1. Germline CDR1 is LNHNV and CDR2 is YYDKDF (reference sequence). This CDR3 is built from 18 residues. After removal of 3 bases from V and 2 bases from J, the junction contained 9 bases not matched to a gene. CDR3 nucleotides: TGTGCCACCAGCAGGGCCGGGACAGGGGGAAGTGGCAATCAGCCCCAGCATTTT. Translation: CATSRAGTGGSGNQPQHF.

The table lists this clonotype with many counts. V gene TRBV13 combines with J gene TRBJ2-1, with D perhaps matching TRBD1 (6 bases). With 8 bases removed from V and 5 bases from J, the gap between germline ends came to 10 bases. CDR1 is PRHDT and CDR2 is FYEKMQ in the germline V gene (reference sequence). CDR3 size: 12 residues. Written as DNA, the CDR3 is TGTGCCAGCCTAGGGACACACAATGAGCAGTTCTTC. It codes for CASLGTHNEQFF.

This clonotype was picked up many times. The rearrangement uses TRBV10-3 and TRBJ1-2; no clear D. V shed 2 bases and J shed 4 bases, with 14 bases lying between them. The CDR3 length is 15 residues. Germline V gene sequence: CDR1 ENHRY, CDR2 SYGVKD. The CDR3 region has the DNA TGTGCCATCAGTGAGCCTCAAGTCGTCTCCTATGGCTACACCTTC. Translated: CAISEPQVVSYGYTF.

This clonotype has ten or more counts. V is TRBV3-1 and J is TRBJ2-3, with 14 bases aligning to TRBD2. Germline V lookup: CDR1 LGHDT, CDR2 YNNKEL (reference sequence). The CDR3 has 15 amino acids. V shed 7 bases, J shed 5 bases, and the junction held 5 bases outside the gene matches. CDR3 nucleotides: TGTGCCAGCACAGGGACTAGCGGGAGCGGAGATACGCAGTATTTT. Protein product: CASTGTSGSGDTQYF.

With respect to this clonotype: This may arise from a read error, as a much more abundant clone is one base away. This rearrangement joins TRBV20-1 to TRBJ2-7, with D possibly being TRBD1 or TRBD2 (5 bases each). CDR1 and CDR2 (germline): DFQATT, SNEGSKA (reference sequence). The CDR3 loop spans 14 amino acids. Trimming pared 0 bases from V and 3 bases from J, leaving 12 bases between. DNA for the CDR3: TGCAGTGCTAGAGAGTCGGGACGCGACTACGAGCAGTACTTC. Protein: CSARESGRDYEQYF.

The rearrangement uses TRBV5-1 and TRBJ2-2; D remains ambiguous. The CDR3 totals 16 residues. Germline values: CDR1 SGHRS, CDR2 YFSETQ. The ends were cut back, 0 bases at V and 8 bases at J, with 17 bases in the middle. The CDR3 sequence: CASSLASFGWPGELFF. Here the CDR3 DNA reads TGCGCCAGCAGCTTGGCCTCGTTTGGGTGGCCGGGGGAGCTGTTTTTT. The variable domain in full, with the rest retrieved from reference TRBV5-1 and TRBJ2-2, is KAGVTQTPRYLIKTRGQQVTLSCSPISGHRSVSWYQQTPGQGLQFLFEYFSETQRNKGNFPGRFSGRQFSNSRSEMNVSTLELGDSALYLCASSLASFGWPGELFFGEGSRLTVL.

This clonotype was observed a few times. The chain links TRBV20-1 to TRBJ1-6; no definite D call. The germline CDR1 and CDR2 sequences are DFQATT and SNEGSKA (reference sequence). The CDR3 spans 13 residues. V was clipped by 0 bases and J by 12 bases, with 12 bases between them. The CDR3: CSAREQPEGPLHF. The CDR3 DNA is TGCAGTGCTAGAGAACAGCCGGAGGGACCCCTCCACTTT.

This clonotype occurred many times. The chain joins TRBV28 to TRBJ2-1; TRBD2 matches 9 bases. CDR1 and CDR2 (germline): MDHEN, SYDVKM. The V and J ends lost 8 bases and 3 bases, in that order; junction bases with no gene match: 8. CDR3 size: 15 residues. The CDR3 bases are TGTGCCAGCCTCGGGGCACTAGCGGGCTACAATGAGCAGTTCTTC. Protein sequence: CASLGALAGYNEQFF.

The CDR3 region is CASSPAVGALNQPQHF. CDR3 coding DNA: TGTGCCAGCAGTCCCGCGGTGGGGGCACTCAATCAGCCCCAGCATTTT. The chain carries TRBV12-3 or TRBV12-4 and TRBJ1-5; weak D call: TRBD1 (6 bases). The CDR3 loop spans 16 amino acids. V lost 5 bases, J lost 3 bases, and 17 bases lay in between.

This clonotype was counted ten times or more. V is TRBV7-9 and J is TRBJ1-5; D is perhaps TRBD1 (6 bases). Between the trimmed V and J ends, which lost 3 bases and 5 bases, there was a span of 8 bases. The V gene's germline CDR1 is SEHNR and CDR2 FQNEAQ (reference sequence). The CDR3 loop spans 13 amino acids. The CDR3 nucleotides are TGTGCCAGCAGCTTTGGACAGTATCAGCCCCAGCATTTT. It encodes CASSFGQYQPQHF.

This clonotype was observed a handful of times. This chain uses TRBV14 with TRBJ2-1, with TRBD2 matching 9 bases. In germline, CDR1 is SGHDN, CDR2 FVKESK. With V trimmed by 0 bases and J by 6 bases, 3 bases remained unmatched. The CDR3 runs 15 residues. The chain's CDR3 is CASSQDSGSFNEQFF. CDR3 bases: TGTGCCAGCAGCCAAGATAGCGGGAGTTTCAATGAGCAGTTCTTC.

At least ten counts were recorded for this clonotype. The gene calls are TRBV29-1 and TRBJ2-5, with 9 bases matching TRBD1. This CDR3 is built from 14 residues. CDR1 is SQVTM, CDR2 ANQGSEA, per germline. V shed 6 bases and J 4 bases; nucleotides not matched to a gene: 9. The CDR3 region is CSVDRDRVGETQYF. CDR3 coding DNA: TGCAGCGTAGACCGGGACAGGGTAGGAGAGACCCAGTACTTC.

This clonotype showed up many times. This chain connects TRBV7-3 to TRBJ2-7; D is ambiguous. V dropped 0 bases and J dropped 9 bases, with 12 bases sitting between them. Per the germline V gene, CDR1 is SGHTA and CDR2 is FQGTGA. CDR3 length equals 13 residues. This chain's CDR3 is CASSLTANTGQYF. DNA for the CDR3: TGTGCCAGCAGCTTAACGGCGAACACCGGGCAGTACTTC.

This clonotype was recorded a few times. The chain links TRBV29-1 to TRBJ2-5; D perhaps matches TRBD2 (5 bases). The CDR3 runs 17 residues. Looked up from germline, CDR1 is SQVTM and CDR2 is ANQGSEA. V shed 4 bases and J shed 1 base, with 22 bases lying between them. Written as DNA, the CDR3 is TGCAGCGTTGCGGGATTAATATCGACGACCCGCCAAGAGACCCAGTACTTC. Its protein product is CSVAGLISTTRQETQYF.

This clonotype was counted ten times or more. The chain recombines TRBV10-3 with TRBJ2-3; D may be TRBD1 (5 bases). Trimming shortened V by 0 bases and J by 6 bases, and 19 bases separated the two germline ends. The V gene's germline CDR1 is ENHRY and CDR2 SYGVKD. This CDR3 contains 17 residues. CDR3 DNA sequence: TGTGCCATCAGTGAGTCTGGTTTTGCAGGGCCGGGCGATACGCAGTATTTT. Translating it yields CAISESGFAGPGDTQYF.

This clonotype showed up many times. The chain links TRBV27 to TRBJ1-2; D may be TRBD1 (6 bases). V lost 8 bases to trimming and J lost 5 bases, with 18 bases between them. The CDR3 consists of 14 residues. Germline CDR1 and CDR2: MNHEY and SMNVEV (reference sequence). The CDR3 DNA reads as TGTGCCAGCGGCGGGGCAGGGGCGTCTTATGGCTACACCTTC. It encodes CASGGAGASYGYTF.

This clonotype has only a few counts. The CDR3 region has the DNA TGCGCCAGCAGCTTGGAGGGCAGGAACATTCAGTACTTC. It translates to CASSLEGRNIQYF. The chain carries TRBV5-1 and TRBJ2-4; unclear D gene. The ends were cut back, 0 bases at V and 7 bases at J, with 8 bases in the middle. The CDR3 totals 13 residues. Germline V gene data show CDR1 as SGHRS and CDR2 as YFSETQ.

The chain couples TRBV24-1 to TRBJ2-2; no clear D. The CDR3 is 15 residues long. V lost 0 bases, J lost 1 base, and 5 bases lay in between. Germline V lookup: CDR1 KGHDR, CDR2 SFDVKD. The CDR3 DNA reads as TGTGCCACCAGTGATTTGAGAGAGAACACCGGGGAGCTGTTTTTT. This encodes CATSDLRENTGELFF.

Many counts were recorded for this clonotype. This chain links TRBV3-1 with TRBJ2-7; D may be TRBD1 (5 bases). Germline CDR1 and CDR2: LGHDT and YNNKEL (reference sequence). This CDR3 comprises 16 residues. The V end lost 1 base, the J end lost 0 bases, and 13 bases lay between the germline ends. CDR3 in DNA: TGTGCCAGCAGCCAAGCCGGACAAACTGTCTCCTACGAGCAGTACTTC. This codes for CASSQAGQTVSYEQYF.